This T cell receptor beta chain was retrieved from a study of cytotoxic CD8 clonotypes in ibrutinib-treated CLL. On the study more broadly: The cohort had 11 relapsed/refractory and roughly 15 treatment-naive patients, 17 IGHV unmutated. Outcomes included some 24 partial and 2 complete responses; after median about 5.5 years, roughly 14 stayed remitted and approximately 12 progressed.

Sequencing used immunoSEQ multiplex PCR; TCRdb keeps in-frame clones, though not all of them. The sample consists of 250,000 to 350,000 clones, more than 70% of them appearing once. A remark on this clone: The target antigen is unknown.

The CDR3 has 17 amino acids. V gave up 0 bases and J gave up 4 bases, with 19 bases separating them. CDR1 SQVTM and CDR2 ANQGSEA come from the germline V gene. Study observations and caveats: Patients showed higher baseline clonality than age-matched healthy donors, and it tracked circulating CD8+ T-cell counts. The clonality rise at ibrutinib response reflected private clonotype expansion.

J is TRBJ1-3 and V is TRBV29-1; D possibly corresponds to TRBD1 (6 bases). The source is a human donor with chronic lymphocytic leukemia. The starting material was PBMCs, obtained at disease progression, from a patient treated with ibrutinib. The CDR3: CSVEELRGGQRGNTIYF. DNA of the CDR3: TGCAGCGTTGAAGAGTTAAGGGGGGGTCAAAGGGGAAACACCATATATTTT. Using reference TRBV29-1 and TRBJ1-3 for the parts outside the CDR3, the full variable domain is SAVISQKPSRDICQRGTSLTIQCQVDSQVTMMFWYRQQPGQSLTLIATANQGSEATYESGFVIDKFPISRPNLTFSTLTVSNMSPEDSSIYLCSVEELRGGQRGNTIYFGEGSWLTVV.